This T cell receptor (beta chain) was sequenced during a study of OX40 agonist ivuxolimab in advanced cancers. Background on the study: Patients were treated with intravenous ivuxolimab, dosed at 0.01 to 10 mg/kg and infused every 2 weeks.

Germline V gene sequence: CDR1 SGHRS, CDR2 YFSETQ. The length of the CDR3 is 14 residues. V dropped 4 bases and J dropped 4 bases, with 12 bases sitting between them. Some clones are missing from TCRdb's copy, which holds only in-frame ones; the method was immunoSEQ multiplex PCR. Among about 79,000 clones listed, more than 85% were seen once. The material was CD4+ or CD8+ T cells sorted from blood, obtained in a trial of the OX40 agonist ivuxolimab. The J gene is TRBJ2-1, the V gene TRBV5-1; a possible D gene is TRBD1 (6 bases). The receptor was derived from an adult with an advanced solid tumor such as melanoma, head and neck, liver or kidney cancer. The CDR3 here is CASSTGRKYNEQFF. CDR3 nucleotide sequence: TGCGCCAGCAGCACAGGGCGCAAGTACAATGAGCAGTTCTTC.